The T cell receptor beta chain under discussion was sequenced for a study of cytomegalovirus exposure and HLA in healthy donors. Study-wide background: Per a later analysis, the approximately 620 first-cohort and approximately 120 validation repertoires shared one platform.

Sequencing was performed with immunoSEQ multiplex PCR; in TCRdb, only in-frame clones are kept and a portion is missing. The data show more than 110,000 clones, approximately 87% seen once. This CDR3 has 15 amino acids. V lost 5 bases to trimming and J lost 4 bases, with 16 bases between them. Germline values: CDR1 SGHTA, CDR2 FQGNSA. From the 120-subject validation cohort, which was separate from the roughly 700-subject first cohort, the donors were drawn. The source of this sequence is a young man in good health and CMV-seronegative. V is TRBV7-2 and J is TRBJ2-3; no reliable D call. Sequenced material: PBMCs. CDR3 nucleotide sequence: TGTGCCAGCAGCCTTTCCGAAGCTACAGCAGATACGCAGTATTTT. Its protein product is CASSLSEATADTQYF. The variable domain in full, with the rest retrieved from reference TRBV7-2 and TRBJ2-3, is GAGVSQSPSNKVTEKGKDVELRCDPISGHTALYWYRQSLGQGLEFLIYFQGNSAPDKSGLPSDRFSAERTGGSVSTLTIQRTQQEDSAVYLCASSLSEATADTQYFGPGTRLTVL.